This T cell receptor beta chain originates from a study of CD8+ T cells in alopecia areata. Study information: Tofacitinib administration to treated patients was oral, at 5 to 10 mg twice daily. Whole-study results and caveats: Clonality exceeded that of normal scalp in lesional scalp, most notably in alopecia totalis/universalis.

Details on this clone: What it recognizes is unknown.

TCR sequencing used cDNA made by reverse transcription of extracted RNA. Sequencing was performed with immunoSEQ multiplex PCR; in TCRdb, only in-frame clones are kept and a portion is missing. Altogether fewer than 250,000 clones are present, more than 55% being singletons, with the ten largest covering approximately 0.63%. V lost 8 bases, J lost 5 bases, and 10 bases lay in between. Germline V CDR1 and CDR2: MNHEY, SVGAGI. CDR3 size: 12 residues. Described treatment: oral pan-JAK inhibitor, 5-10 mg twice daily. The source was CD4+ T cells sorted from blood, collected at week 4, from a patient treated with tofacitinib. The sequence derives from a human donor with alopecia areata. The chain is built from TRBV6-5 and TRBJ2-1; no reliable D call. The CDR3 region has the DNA TGTGCCAGCCGACGAGGAAACAATGAGCAGTTCTTC. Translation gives CASRRGNNEQFF.